The source of this T cell receptor beta chain is a study of cytomegalovirus exposure and HLA in healthy donors. General study results and limits: Sequencing depth across donors, presence/absence analyses assumed, was roughly uniform.

To note about this clone: Its antigen is unknown.

A multiplex PCR was run with 60 Vbeta primers and 13 Jbeta primers. Using immunoSEQ multiplex PCR, the repertoire was profiled, and TCRdb retains in-frame clones only, with some absent. Of about 170,000 clones in the sample, roughly 80% were seen once. This CDR3 spans 17 amino acids. Looked up from germline, CDR1 is SEHNR and CDR2 is FQNEAQ (reference sequence). V shed 1 base, J shed 5 bases, and the junction held 11 bases outside the gene matches. The sample comprised PBMCs. This TCR derives from a woman aged 18-29 years in good health and CMV-seronegative. This rearrangement joins TRBV7-9 to TRBJ2-5, with TRBD2 matching over 9 bases. The CDR3 sequence is CASSLVRREGAFETQYF. CDR3 bases: TGTGCCAGCAGCTTAGTAAGGCGGGAGGGGGCCTTCGAGACCCAGTACTTC.